This passage covers 12 T cell receptor beta chains from one sample sequenced in a study of cytomegalovirus exposure and HLA in healthy donors (dated by TCRdb to 2016 to 2017). The library was built by means of the immunoSEQ multiplex PCR assay. A mixture of 60 forward primers for TCR Vbeta segments and 13 reverse primers for TCR Jbeta segments was used in the multiplex PCR. TCRdb limited this immuneACCESS table to in-frame rearrangements with V and J called. A share of clones is missing; checked studies link under half to unresolved V genes, and the rest is unexplained. The sample table records some 180,000 clones; 77% of these occur just once. The ten largest clones add up to more than 1.4% of the sample. What was sequenced was PBMCs. Receptor source: a man in his late teens or twenties in good health and CMV-seronegative.

This sequence joins TRBV30 and TRBJ1-2; D is perhaps TRBD1 (5 bases). This CDR3 comprises 18 residues. Germline values: CDR1 GTSNPN, CDR2 SVGIG (reference sequence). V shed 4 bases and J shed 0 bases, with 24 bases lying between them. The CDR3 reads CAWIASATEWVSNYGYTF. DNA for the CDR3: TGTGCCTGGATAGCATCTGCGACAGAATGGGTTTCTAACTATGGCTACACCTTC.

The chain has TRBV2 and TRBJ1-2; maybe TRBD1 (6 bases). Deletions cut 8 bases from V and 1 base from J, with 14 bases between. Looked up from germline, CDR1 is SNHLY and CDR2 is FYNNEI. This CDR3 spans 14 amino acids. The CDR3 reads CASVRDTNNYGYTF. The CDR3, as DNA: TGTGCCAGCGTCCGGGACACTAATAACTATGGCTACACCTTC.

This chain joins TRBV5-1 and TRBJ2-1, with TRBD1 matching 10 bases. The CDR3 length is 17 residues. V dropped 4 bases and J dropped 9; count of bases not matched to a gene: 16. Germline V gives CDR1 SGHRS, CDR2 YFSETQ. The CDR3 here is CASSAGTGAARTGEQFF. The DNA of the CDR3 is TGCGCCAGCAGCGCGGGGACAGGGGCCGCTCGGACGGGTGAGCAGTTCTTC.

The rearrangement joins TRBV30 to TRBJ2-1; 7 bases are shared with TRBD1. The CDR3 length is 15 residues. CDR1 and CDR2 from the germline V gene are GTSNPN and SVGIG (reference sequence). After removal of 7 bases from V and 2 bases from J, the junction contained 11 bases not matched to a gene. The CDR3 DNA sequence: TGTGCCTCAAAGTCCCGGGACAGAGCCTACAATGAGCAGTTCTTC. It is translated as CASKSRDRAYNEQFF.

The gene calls are TRBV29-1 and TRBJ2-1; 9 bases map to TRBD2. The CDR3 consists of 15 residues. From germline, CDR1 is SQVTM and CDR2 ANQGSEA. The junction had 14 bases not matched to a gene; V was cut back by 7 bases and J by 7 bases. The CDR3 DNA reads as TGCAGCGCAAAATTAACTAGCGGGTCCGGGAATGAGCAGTTCTTC. Amino acid sequence: CSAKLTSGSGNEQFF.

The rearrangement links TRBV6-5 to TRBJ1-1; no reliable D call. Germline V gives CDR1 MNHEY, CDR2 SVGAGI. The CDR3 length is 16 residues. The ends were cut back, 2 bases at V and 0 bases at J, with 13 bases in the middle. CDR3 nucleotide sequence: TGTGCCAGCAGTTACAGCCCCGCAGGCCTGAACACTGAAGCTTTCTTT. As protein: CASSYSPAGLNTEAFF.

This chain joins TRBV5-1 and TRBJ2-5; TRBD1 might be the D (7 bases). CDR3 length: 15 residues. V was clipped by 9 bases and J by 5 bases, with 23 bases between them. Germline CDR1 SGHRS, CDR2 YFSETQ. CDR3 sequence (DNA): TGCGCCACCTCAGGGGGGAACAGGGGTTTGGAGACCCAGTACTTC. Its protein is CATSGGNRGLETQYF.

This clone was counted only a few times. This chain joins TRBV2 and TRBJ2-5, with TRBD1 identical over 8 bases. The CDR3 length is 15 residues. Trimming removed 7 bases from V and 4 bases from J; junction bases left unmatched: 11. The germline V gene encodes CDR1 SNHLY and CDR2 FYNNEI. The CDR3 protein is CASTLQGVPRETQYF. CDR3 DNA: TGTGCCAGCACTTTACAGGGGGTACCGAGAGAGACCCAGTACTTC.

The gene calls are TRBV6-1 and TRBJ2-1; TRBD1 is a possible D gene (6 bases). Trimming removed 4 bases from V and 4 bases from J, with 14 bases in between. The CDR3 has 15 amino acids. Germline lookup yields CDR1 MNHNS and CDR2 SASEGT. For the CDR3, the DNA is TGTGCCAGCAGTGGGTGGACAGCAGTATACAATGAGCAGTTCTTC. Protein product: CASSGWTAVYNEQFF.

The chain carries TRBV7-6 and TRBJ1-3; 7 bases fit TRBD1. The CDR3 consists of 15 residues. V dropped 5 bases and J dropped 2; count of bases not matched to a gene: 6. Germline CDR1 and CDR2: SGHVS and FNYEAQ. The CDR3 coding sequence is TGTGCCAGCAGCCCGACAGGGCTAACTGGAAACACCATATATTTT. Translating gives CASSPTGLTGNTIYF. Variable domain in full (rest from reference TRBV7-6 and TRBJ1-3): GAGVSQSPRYKVTKRGQDVALRCDPISGHVSLYWYRQALGQGPEFLTYFNYEAQQDKSGLPNDRFSAERPEGSISTLTIQRTEQRDSAMYRCASSPTGLTGNTIYFGEGSWLTVV.

This clone has a single count. The rearrangement uses TRBV7-2 and TRBJ1-6; TRBD1 agrees at 10 bases. CDR3 length: 19 amino acids. Germline loops: CDR1 SGHTA, CDR2 FQGNSA. The V segment lost 5 bases and the J segment 5 bases; nucleotides outside the gene matches: 15. CDR3 sequence: CASSPWSDWTGGNNSPLHF. The CDR3, as DNA: TGTGCCAGCAGCCCGTGGTCAGATTGGACAGGGGGAAATAATTCACCCCTCCACTTT.

The chain joins TRBV2 to TRBJ1-5; 7 bases are a match to TRBD1. CDR1 is SNHLY, CDR2 FYNNEI, per germline. V was pared by 7 bases and J by 0 bases, with 0 bases of the junction left unmatched. The CDR3 runs to 13 residues. The CDR3 sequence: CASKGASNQPQHF. CDR3 nucleotides: TGTGCCAGCAAGGGGGCTAGCAATCAGCCCCAGCATTTT.